This is a list of T cell receptor beta chains from one sample in a study of blood T cell repertoires in COVID-19. Sequenced by immunoSEQ multiplex PCR; TCRdb stores in-frame clones only, minus some. The table includes more than 80,000 clones, roughly 83% detected once. Material: peripheral blood. Receptor source: a woman of 80 years or more with active or convalescent COVID-19. The CDR3 runs from the conserved cysteine through the conserved F or W. The order of the fields is clone size, V gene, J gene, D gene, CDR3 protein, CDR3 DNA. The D gene is left open where the match is weak. The size entry is marked missing in some rows and otherwise reads once, few, many or a size class.

clone_size: .; v_call: TRBV2; j_call: TRBJ2-2; d_call: TRBD2; cdr3_aa: CASSVRLAGVLSPGELFF; cdr3_nt: TGTGCCAGCAGTGTGAGACTAGCGGGAGTGCTTAGCCCCGGGGAGCTGTTTTTT
clone_size: once; v_call: TRBV7-3; j_call: TRBJ2-1; d_call: .; cdr3_aa: CASSPVVAPYNEQFF; cdr3_nt: TGTGCCAGCAGCCCCGTGGTAGCCCCCTACAATGAGCAGTTCTTC
clone_size: few; v_call: TRBV2; j_call: TRBJ2-7; d_call: TRBD1; cdr3_aa: CASTLDRAISYEQYF; cdr3_nt: TGTGCCAGCACGCTAGACAGGGCAATATCGTACGAGCAGTACTTC
clone_size: .; v_call: TRBV5-1; j_call: TRBJ1-1; d_call: .; cdr3_aa: CASSLAGASTEAFF; cdr3_nt: TGCGCCAGCAGCTTGGCAGGGGCGAGCACTGAAGCTTTCTTT
clone_size: .; v_call: TRBV6-1; j_call: TRBJ2-2; d_call: .; cdr3_aa: CASSELRGKLFF; cdr3_nt: TGTGCCAGCAGTGAATTGAGGGGGAAGCTGTTTTTT
clone_size: once; v_call: TRBV3-1/TRBV3-2; j_call: TRBJ1-4; d_call: TRBD1; cdr3_aa: CASSTPGQGGEKLFF; cdr3_nt: TGTGCCAGCAGCACTCCGGGACAGGGAGGAGAAAAACTGTTTTTT
clone_size: .; v_call: TRBV11-3; j_call: TRBJ1-6; d_call: .; cdr3_aa: CASSLREANSYNSPLHF; cdr3_nt: TGTGCCAGCAGTCTTAGAGAGGCGAACTCCTATAATTCACCCCTCCACTTT
clone_size: .; v_call: TRBV10-3; j_call: TRBJ2-5; d_call: .; cdr3_aa: CAIGGGETQYF; cdr3_nt: TGTGCCATCGGGGGAGGTGAGACCCAGTACTTC
clone_size: .; v_call: TRBV5-6; j_call: TRBJ2-3; d_call: .; cdr3_aa: CASTPPEAPDADTQYF; cdr3_nt: TGTGCCAGCACCCCACCGGAAGCGCCAGATGCAGATACGCAGTATTTT
clone_size: .; v_call: TRBV2; j_call: TRBJ2-3; d_call: TRBD2; cdr3_aa: CASSEAASGATTDTQYF; cdr3_nt: TGTGCCAGCAGTGAAGCGGCTAGCGGGGCAACCACAGATACGCAGTATTTT
clone_size: .; v_call: TRBV6-6; j_call: TRBJ1-1; d_call: .; cdr3_aa: CASSYRLAGITEAFF; cdr3_nt: TGTGCCAGCAGTTACAGATTGGCAGGGATCACTGAAGCTTTCTTT
clone_size: once; v_call: TRBV9; j_call: TRBJ2-1; d_call: TRBD1; cdr3_aa: CASSVYRGPLSYNEQFF; cdr3_nt: TGTGCCAGCAGCGTTTACAGGGGGCCGCTCTCCTACAATGAGCAGTTCTTC
clone_size: .; v_call: TRBV6-5; j_call: TRBJ2-7; d_call: TRBD2; cdr3_aa: CASRGLAGTDYEQYF; cdr3_nt: TGTGCCAGCAGGGGACTAGCGGGGACGGACTACGAGCAGTACTTC
clone_size: .; v_call: TRBV2; j_call: TRBJ1-1; d_call: .; cdr3_aa: CASSEASDWLAFF; cdr3_nt: TGTGCCAGCAGTGAAGCCTCCGATTGGCTTGCTTTCTTT
clone_size: .; v_call: TRBV30; j_call: TRBJ2-7; d_call: .; cdr3_aa: CAWTKEVTYEQYF; cdr3_nt: TGTGCCTGGACGAAGGAGGTGACCTACGAGCAGTACTTC
clone_size: .; v_call: TRBV6-5; j_call: TRBJ1-3; d_call: TRBD1; cdr3_aa: CASSYSGTGDGNTIYF; cdr3_nt: TGTGCCAGCAGTTACTCCGGGACAGGTGACGGAAACACCATATATTTT
clone_size: .; v_call: TRBV6-5; j_call: TRBJ2-5; d_call: TRBD2; cdr3_aa: CASSFGREATQYF; cdr3_nt: TGTGCCAGCAGTTTTGGACGGGAGGCGACCCAGTACTTC
clone_size: .; v_call: TRBV12-5; j_call: TRBJ1-5; d_call: TRBD1; cdr3_aa: CASGPTGTGGQPQHF; cdr3_nt: TGTGCTAGTGGTCCGACCGGGACAGGAGGTCAGCCCCAGCATTTT
clone_size: .; v_call: TRBV6-1; j_call: TRBJ1-5; d_call: .; cdr3_aa: CASSEYQGRQPQHF; cdr3_nt: TGTGCCAGCAGTGAATATCAGGGTCGTCAGCCCCAGCATTTT
clone_size: .; v_call: TRBV6-2/TRBV6-3; j_call: TRBJ2-6; d_call: TRBD1; cdr3_aa: CASSRQGYSGANVLTF; cdr3_nt: TGTGCCAGCAGCCGACAGGGTTACTCTGGGGCCAACGTCCTGACTTTC